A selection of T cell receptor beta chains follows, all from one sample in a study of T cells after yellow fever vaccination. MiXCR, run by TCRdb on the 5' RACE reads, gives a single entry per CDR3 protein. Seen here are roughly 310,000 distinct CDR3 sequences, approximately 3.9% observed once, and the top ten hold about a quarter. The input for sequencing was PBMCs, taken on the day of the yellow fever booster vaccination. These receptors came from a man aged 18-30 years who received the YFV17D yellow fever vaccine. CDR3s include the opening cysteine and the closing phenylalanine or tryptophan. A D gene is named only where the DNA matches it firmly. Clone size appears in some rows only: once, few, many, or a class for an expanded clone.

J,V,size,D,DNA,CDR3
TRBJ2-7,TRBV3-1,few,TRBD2,TGTGCCAGCAGCCCGGGGACTAGCGGGGGGCCCTGGTGGGACGAGCAGTACTTC,CASSPGTSGGPWWDEQYF
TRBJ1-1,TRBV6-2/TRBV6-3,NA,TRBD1,TGTGCCAGCATTAGACCAGGGGGCTTGAACACTGAAGCTTTCTTT,CASIRPGGLNTEAFF
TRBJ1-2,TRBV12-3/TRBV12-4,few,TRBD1,TGTGCCAGCACTCAGACAGGGTGGTATGGCTACACCTTC,CASTQTGWYGYTF
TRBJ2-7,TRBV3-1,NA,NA,TGTGCCAGCAGCCGATACCGGGACACCATGCCCTACGAGCAGTACTTC,CASSRYRDTMPYEQYF
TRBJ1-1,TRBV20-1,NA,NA,TGCAGTGCTAGAGATAGCCGGATTTTAGTAGCTTTCTTT,CSARDSRILVAFF
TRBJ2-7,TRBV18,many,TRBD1,TGTGCCAGCTCACCTTCGGGACAGGGCTACGAGCAGTACTTC,CASSPSGQGYEQYF
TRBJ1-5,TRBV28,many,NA,TGTGCCAGCAGTACACAGGGTGAGGGCAATCAGCCCCAGCATTTT,CASSTQGEGNQPQHF
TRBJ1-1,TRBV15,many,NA,TGTGCCTCCCGGATGGGGGAGAACACTGAAGCTTTCTTT,CASRMGENTEAFF
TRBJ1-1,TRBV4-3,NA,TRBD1,TGCGCCAGCAGCCGAGACAGGGGAGAACGGACTGAAGCTTTCTTT,CASSRDRGERTEAFF
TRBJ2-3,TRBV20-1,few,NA,TGCAGCCCACGGGGCGCGGGGATTGGAACAGATACGCAGTATTTT,CSPRGAGIGTDTQYF
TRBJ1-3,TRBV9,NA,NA,TGTGCCAGCAGCGTAGGGGCCGTAGGACCGGCCTCTGGAAACACCATATATTTT,CASSVGAVGPASGNTIYF
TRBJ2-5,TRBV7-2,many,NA,TGTGCCAGCAGCCCTAGACGACAAGAGACCCAGTACTTC,CASSPRRQETQYF
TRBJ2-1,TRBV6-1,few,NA,TGTGCCAGCAGTACCCACAATGAGCAGTTCTTC,CASSTHNEQFF
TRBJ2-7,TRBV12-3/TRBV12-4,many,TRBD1,TGTGCCAGCAGCTACAGGACAGGGGGAGGGGACGAGCAGTACTTC,CASSYRTGGGDEQYF
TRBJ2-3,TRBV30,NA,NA,TGTGCCTGGAGTCCGGGAACAGATACGCAGTATTTT,CAWSPGTDTQYF